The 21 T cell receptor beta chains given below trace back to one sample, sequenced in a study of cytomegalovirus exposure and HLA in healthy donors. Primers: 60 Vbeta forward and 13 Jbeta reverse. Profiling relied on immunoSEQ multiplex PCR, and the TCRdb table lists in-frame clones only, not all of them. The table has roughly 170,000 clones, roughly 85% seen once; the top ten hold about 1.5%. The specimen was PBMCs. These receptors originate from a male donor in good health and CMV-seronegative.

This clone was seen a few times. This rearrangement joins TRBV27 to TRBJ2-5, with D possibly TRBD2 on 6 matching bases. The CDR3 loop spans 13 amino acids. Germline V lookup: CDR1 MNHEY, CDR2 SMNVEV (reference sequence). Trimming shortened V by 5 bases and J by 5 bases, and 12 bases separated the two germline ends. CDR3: CASSHSGVETQYF. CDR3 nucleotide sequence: TGTGCCAGCAGTCACTCGGGGGTGGAGACCCAGTACTTC.

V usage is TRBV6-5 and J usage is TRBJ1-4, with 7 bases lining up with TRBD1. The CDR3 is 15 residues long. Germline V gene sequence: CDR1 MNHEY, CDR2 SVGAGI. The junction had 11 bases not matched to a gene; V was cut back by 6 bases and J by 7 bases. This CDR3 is CASRDPDRPSEKLFF. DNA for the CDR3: TGTGCCAGCAGAGACCCGGACAGGCCTTCTGAAAAACTGTTTTTT.

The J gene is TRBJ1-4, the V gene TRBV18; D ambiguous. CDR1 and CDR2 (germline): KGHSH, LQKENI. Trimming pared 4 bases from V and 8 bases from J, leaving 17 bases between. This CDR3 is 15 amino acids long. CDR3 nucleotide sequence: TGTGCCAGCTCACTGGCCGGGATTATAAGGGAAAAACTGTTTTTT. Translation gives CASSLAGIIREKLFF.

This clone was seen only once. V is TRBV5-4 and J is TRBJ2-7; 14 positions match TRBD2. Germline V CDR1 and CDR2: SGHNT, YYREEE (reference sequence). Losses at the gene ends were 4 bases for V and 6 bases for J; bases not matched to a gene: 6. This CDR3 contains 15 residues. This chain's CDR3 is CASSRGLAGVGEQYF. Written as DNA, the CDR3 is TGTGCCAGCAGCAGGGGACTAGCGGGAGTGGGCGAGCAGTACTTC.

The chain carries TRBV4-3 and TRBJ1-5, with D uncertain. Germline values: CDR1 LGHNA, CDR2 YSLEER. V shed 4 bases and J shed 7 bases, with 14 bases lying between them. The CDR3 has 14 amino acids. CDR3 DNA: TGCGCCAGCAGCCCAGAAGTCGGGAGGCAGCCCCAGCATTTT. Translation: CASSPEVGRQPQHF.

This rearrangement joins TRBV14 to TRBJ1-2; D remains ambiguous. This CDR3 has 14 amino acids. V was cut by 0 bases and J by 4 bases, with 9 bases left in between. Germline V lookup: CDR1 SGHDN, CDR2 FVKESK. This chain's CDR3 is CASSQDREGYGYTF. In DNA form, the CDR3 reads TGTGCCAGCAGCCAAGATAGGGAGGGCTATGGCTACACCTTC.

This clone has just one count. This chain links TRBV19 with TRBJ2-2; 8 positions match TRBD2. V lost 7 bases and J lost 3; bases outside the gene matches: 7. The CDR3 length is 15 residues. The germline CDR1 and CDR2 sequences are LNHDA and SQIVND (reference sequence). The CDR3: CASTGRGAHTGELFF. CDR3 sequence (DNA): TGTGCCAGTACCGGGCGGGGGGCCCACACCGGGGAGCTGTTTTTT.

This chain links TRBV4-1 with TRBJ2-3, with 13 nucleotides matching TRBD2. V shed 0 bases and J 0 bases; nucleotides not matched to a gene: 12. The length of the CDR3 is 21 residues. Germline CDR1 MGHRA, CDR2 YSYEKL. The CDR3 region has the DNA TGCGCCAGCAGCCAAGAAATATACGGGGGACTAGCGGGACCCAGCACAGATACGCAGTATTTT. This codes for CASSQEIYGGLAGPSTDTQYF.

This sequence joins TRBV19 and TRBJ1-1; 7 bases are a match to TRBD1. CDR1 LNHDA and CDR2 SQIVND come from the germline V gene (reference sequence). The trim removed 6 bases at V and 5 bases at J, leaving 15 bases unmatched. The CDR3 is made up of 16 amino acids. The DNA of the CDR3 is TGTGCCAGTAGGTCCGGACAGGAGGGATTCTATACTGAAGCTTTCTTT. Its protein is CASRSGQEGFYTEAFF.

CDR3 nucleotides: TGTGCCAGCAGTTTAAGCGACTCTGGGGCCAACGTCCTGACTTTC. Its protein product is CASSLSDSGANVLTF. V usage is TRBV28 and J usage is TRBJ2-6; no clear D. Looked up from germline, CDR1 is MDHEN and CDR2 is SYDVKM. V was trimmed by 2 bases and J by 0 bases, leaving 5 bases between them. The CDR3 consists of 15 residues.

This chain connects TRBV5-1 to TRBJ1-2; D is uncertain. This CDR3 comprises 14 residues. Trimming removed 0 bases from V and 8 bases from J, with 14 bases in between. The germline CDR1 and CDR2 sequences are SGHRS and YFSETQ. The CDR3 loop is CASSLDPGVSGYTF. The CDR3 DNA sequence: TGCGCCAGCAGCTTGGATCCGGGAGTAAGCGGCTACACCTTC.

The CDR3 spells CASSLGPGTEAFF. CDR3 nucleotides: TGTGCCAGCAGCTTAGGCCCCGGGACAGAAGCTTTCTTT. The V and J genes are TRBV11-3 and TRBJ1-1; D is possibly TRBD1 (6 bases). Between the trimmed V and J ends, which lost 1 base and 8 bases, there was a span of 11 bases. Germline V gene sequence: CDR1 SGHNT, CDR2 YENEEA. The CDR3 consists of 13 residues.

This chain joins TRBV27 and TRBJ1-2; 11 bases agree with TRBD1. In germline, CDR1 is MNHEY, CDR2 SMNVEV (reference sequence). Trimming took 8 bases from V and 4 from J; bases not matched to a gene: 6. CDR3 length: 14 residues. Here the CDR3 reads CASRAGTGGYGYTF. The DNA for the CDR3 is TGTGCCAGCCGGGCGGGGACAGGGGGCTATGGCTACACCTTC.

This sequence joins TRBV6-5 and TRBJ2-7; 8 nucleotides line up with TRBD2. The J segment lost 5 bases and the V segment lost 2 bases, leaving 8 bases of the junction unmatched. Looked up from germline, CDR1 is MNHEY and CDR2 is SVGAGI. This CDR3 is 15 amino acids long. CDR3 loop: CASSYNRGGADEQYF. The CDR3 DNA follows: TGTGCCAGCAGTTACAACCGGGGGGGGGCCGACGAGCAGTACTTC.

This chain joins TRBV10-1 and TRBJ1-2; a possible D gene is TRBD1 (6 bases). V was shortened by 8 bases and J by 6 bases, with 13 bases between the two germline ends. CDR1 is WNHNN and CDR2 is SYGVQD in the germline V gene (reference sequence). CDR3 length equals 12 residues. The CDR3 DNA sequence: TGCGCCAGCGGCGACAGGATTAATGGCTACACCTTC. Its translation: CASGDRINGYTF.

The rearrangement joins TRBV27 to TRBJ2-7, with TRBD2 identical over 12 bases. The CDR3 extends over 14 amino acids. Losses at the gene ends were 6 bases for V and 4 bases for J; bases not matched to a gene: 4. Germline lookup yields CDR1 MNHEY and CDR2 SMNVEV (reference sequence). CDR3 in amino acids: CASRMTSGSYEQYF. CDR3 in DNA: TGTGCCAGCAGAATGACTAGCGGGAGTTACGAGCAGTACTTC.

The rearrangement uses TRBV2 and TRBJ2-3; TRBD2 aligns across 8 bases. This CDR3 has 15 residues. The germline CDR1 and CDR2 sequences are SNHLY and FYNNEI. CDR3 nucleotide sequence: TGTGCAGAAGGACAGCGGGGGCTCGGGGCAGATACGCAGTATTTT. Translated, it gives CAEGQRGLGADTQYF.

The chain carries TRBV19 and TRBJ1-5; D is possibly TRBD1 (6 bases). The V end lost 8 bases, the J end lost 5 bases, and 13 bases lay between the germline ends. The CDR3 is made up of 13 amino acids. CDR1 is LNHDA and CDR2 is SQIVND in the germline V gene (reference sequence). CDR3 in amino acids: CASGRNRDQPQHF. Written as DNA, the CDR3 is TGTGCCAGTGGTAGGAACAGGGATCAGCCCCAGCATTTT.

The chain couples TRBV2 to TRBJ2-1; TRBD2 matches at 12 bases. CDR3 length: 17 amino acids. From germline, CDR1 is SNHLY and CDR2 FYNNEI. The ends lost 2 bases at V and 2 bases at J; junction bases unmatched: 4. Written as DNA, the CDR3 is TGTGCCAGCAGTGAACGACTAGCGGGAGTTACCTACAATGAGCAGTTCTTC. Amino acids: CASSERLAGVTYNEQFF.

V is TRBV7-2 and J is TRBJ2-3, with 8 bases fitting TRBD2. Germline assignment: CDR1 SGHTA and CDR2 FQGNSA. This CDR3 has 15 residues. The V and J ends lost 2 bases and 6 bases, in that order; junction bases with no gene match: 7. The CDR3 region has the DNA TGTGCCAGCAGCTTATTAGCGGGGAGTTTGGATACGCAGTATTTT. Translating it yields CASSLLAGSLDTQYF. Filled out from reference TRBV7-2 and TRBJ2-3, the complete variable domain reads GAGVSQSPSNKVTEKGKDVELRCDPISGHTALYWYRQSLGQGLEFLIYFQGNSAPDKSGLPSDRFSAERTGGSVSTLTIQRTQQEDSAVYLCASSLLAGSLDTQYFGPGTRLTVL.

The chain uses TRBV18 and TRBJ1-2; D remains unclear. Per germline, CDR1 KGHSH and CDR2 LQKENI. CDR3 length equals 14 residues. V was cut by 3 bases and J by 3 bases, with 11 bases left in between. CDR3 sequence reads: CASSPLAGDYGYTF. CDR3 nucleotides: TGTGCCAGCTCACCTCTCGCAGGCGACTATGGCTACACCTTC.